Listed below are T cell receptor beta chains from one sample, sequenced in a study of T cell responses to AZD1222 COVID-19 vaccine. The repertoire was sequenced with immunoSEQ multiplex PCR; TCRdb's copy has only in-frame clones and lacks some. The sample records about 200,000 clones, 85% to 95% being singletons. This specimen was peripheral blood, taken on day 0 of AZD1222 vaccination. These receptors all come from an adult in good health. Both conserved end residues are part of each CDR3. The D gene is left open where the match is weak. Clone size is shown for a subset of rows, as once, few, many or a class of expanded clone.

>TRBV6-4|TRBJ2-3|.|.
CASSEDPGVDTQYF
TGTGCCAGCAGTGAAGACCCGGGAGTTGACACGCAGTATTTT
>TRBV18|TRBJ1-5|.|.
CASSPGSNQPQHF
TGTGCCAGCTCACCAGGTAGCAATCAGCCCCAGCATTTT
>TRBV25-1|TRBJ2-7|TRBD1|once
CASSVAGTGPSSYEQYF
TGTGCCAGCAGTGTTGCCGGGACAGGGCCCAGCTCCTACGAGCAGTACTTC
>TRBV7-2|TRBJ2-5|TRBD2|.
CASSLVGGATGTQYF
TGTGCCAGCAGCTTAGTCGGGGGGGCCACGGGGACCCAGTACTTC
>TRBV2|TRBJ2-7|.|.
CASSEGGFLRSYEQYF
TGTGCCAGCAGTGAAGGTGGGTTTCTGAGATCCTACGAGCAGTACTTC
>TRBV9|TRBJ2-5|TRBD2|.
CASSVSPGGLKETQYF
TGTGCCAGCAGCGTGAGTCCGGGGGGACTTAAAGAGACCCAGTACTTC
>TRBV5-5|TRBJ1-5|.|.
CASSVGRINQPQHF
TGTGCCAGCAGCGTCGGACGGATCAATCAGCCCCAGCATTTT
>TRBV5-1|TRBJ1-1|.|.
CASSLAGTSAAEAFF
TGCGCCAGCAGCCTGGCCGGGACATCGGCCGCTGAAGCTTTCTTT
>TRBV7-6|TRBJ1-5|.|.
CASSPSGNNQPQHF
TGTGCCAGCAGCCCTTCAGGGAACAATCAGCCCCAGCATTTT
>TRBV29-1|TRBJ1-5|TRBD1|once
CSVETGGGQPQHF
TGCAGCGTCGAAACAGGGGGAGGTCAGCCCCAGCATTTT
>TRBV18|TRBJ2-5|TRBD1|.
CASSPRSDRGGETQYF
TGTGCCAGCTCACCCCGGTCTGACAGGGGAGGAGAGACCCAGTACTTC
>TRBV6-5|TRBJ2-4|TRBD2|.
CASRSGGAGLDIQYF
TGTGCCAGCAGGTCGGGAGGCGCGGGCTTGGACATTCAGTACTTC
>TRBV2|TRBJ2-2|TRBD1|.
CARGQGADTGELFF
TGTGCCAGGGGACAGGGGGCGGATACCGGGGAGCTGTTTTTT
>TRBV6-5|TRBJ2-4|.|.
CASSYMALGGKNIQYF
TGTGCCAGCAGTTACATGGCTCTTGGGGGGAAAAACATTCAGTACTTC
>TRBV6-5|TRBJ1-1|.|.
CASRSSNMNTEAFF
TGTGCCAGCAGGAGTAGTAACATGAACACTGAAGCTTTCTTT
>TRBV6-5|TRBJ1-5|TRBD1|.
CASSKGQGSNQPQHF
TGTGCCAGCAGCAAAGGACAGGGGAGCAATCAGCCCCAGCATTTT
>TRBV5-4|TRBJ1-3|.|.
CASSLGGWGSGNTIYF
TGTGCCAGCAGCTTGGGGGGTTGGGGCTCTGGAAACACCATATATTTT
>TRBV9|TRBJ1-6|.|.
CASSVVGGGNSPLHF
TGTGCCAGCAGCGTAGTAGGCGGGGGGAATTCACCCCTCCACTTT
>TRBV19|TRBJ1-6|.|.
CASSIRAAAVGDSPLHF
TGTGCCAGTAGTATAAGGGCGGCGGCGGTCGGTGATTCACCCCTCCACTTT
>TRBV4-2|TRBJ2-7|TRBD1|.
CASSHLPQGAKSSEQYF
TGTGCCAGCAGCCATCTACCACAGGGGGCGAAGAGTTCCGAGCAGTACTTC
>TRBV25-1|TRBJ2-2|.|.
CASSDTGKNTGELFF
TGTGCCAGCAGTGATACAGGGAAAAACACCGGGGAGCTGTTTTTT
>TRBV28|TRBJ1-2|TRBD1|.
CASSLGQGGGYTF
TGTGCCAGCAGTTTGGGACAGGGAGGGGGCTACACCTTC
>TRBV7-9|TRBJ2-5|TRBD2|.
CASSLERFAGGPKTQYF
TGTGCCAGCAGCTTAGAGAGGTTTGCGGGGGGGCCGAAGACCCAGTACTTC
>TRBV5-1|TRBJ2-3|.|.
CASTPGRGVSSQYF
TGCGCCAGCACCCCAGGGAGGGGGGTCTCTTCGCAGTATTTT
>TRBV18|TRBJ2-1|.|.
CASSPPGQSYNEQFF
TGTGCCAGCTCACCACCCGGACAGAGCTACAATGAGCAGTTCTTC
>TRBV5-1|TRBJ1-1|.|once
CASSPSTRMNTEAFF
TGCGCCAGCAGCCCATCGACACGGATGAACACTGAAGCTTTCTTT
>TRBV5-1|TRBJ2-1|.|once
CASSLIGSGQYNEQFF
TGCGCCAGCAGCTTAATAGGTAGCGGACAATACAATGAGCAGTTCTTC
>TRBV2|TRBJ2-3|.|.
CASSESYVFFRAGSTDTQYF
TGTGCCAGCAGTGAGAGTTACGTCTTCTTTCGGGCGGGGAGCACAGATACGCAGTATTTT
>TRBV18|TRBJ1-5|.|.
CASSKERSNQPQHF
TGTGCCAGCTCTAAGGAGAGAAGCAATCAGCCCCAGCATTTT
>TRBV2|TRBJ2-1|.|.
CASSDRVGSYNEQFF
TGTGCCAGCAGTGACAGGGTGGGCTCCTACAATGAGCAGTTCTTC
>TRBV2|TRBJ1-2|.|.
CASSGDSHGYTF
TGTGCCAGCAGTGGAGACAGTCATGGCTACACCTTC
>TRBV6-2/TRBV6-3|TRBJ1-2|TRBD1|.
CASGRPGTGIRGYTF
TGTGCCAGCGGCCGCCCAGGGACAGGGATAAGGGGCTACACCTTC
>TRBV11-2|TRBJ1-6|.|.
CASSQWANSPLHF
TGTGCCAGCAGCCAATGGGCGAATTCACCCCTCCACTTT
>TRBV15|TRBJ2-5|.|once
CATSTARPSQETQYF
TGTGCCACCAGCACAGCGCGACCTTCCCAAGAGACCCAGTACTTC
>TRBV4-3|TRBJ1-3|TRBD1|.
CASSQEVVPQAGQGARGTIYF
TGCGCCAGCAGCCAAGAAGTTGTACCCCAAGCGGGACAGGGGGCGAGAGGCACCATATATTTT
>TRBV5-1|TRBJ1-2|.|.
CASSLGDNGYTF
TGCGCCAGCAGCTTGGGAGACAATGGCTACACCTTC
>TRBV29-1|TRBJ1-2|.|.
CSVRDGNYGYTF
TGCAGCGTCAGAGACGGAAACTATGGCTACACCTTC
>TRBV5-1|TRBJ2-7|TRBD1|once
CASSLEGQGGYYEQYF
TGCGCCAGCAGCTTGGAGGGACAGGGAGGATACTACGAGCAGTACTTC
>TRBV7-9|TRBJ2-3|.|few
CASSHPALTSTDTQYF
TGTGCCAGCAGCCACCCAGCCCTTACTAGCACAGATACGCAGTATTTT
>TRBV19|TRBJ1-1|.|.
CASSADSDTEAFF
TGTGCCAGTAGTGCCGACAGTGACACTGAAGCTTTCTTT
>TRBV7-9|TRBJ2-6|TRBD1|.
CASSTHTGDLSGANVLTF
TGTGCCAGCAGCACGCACACAGGGGATTTATCTGGGGCCAACGTCCTGACTTTC
>TRBV7-2|TRBJ2-3|TRBD2|.
CASSYSGGAGSTDTQYF
TGTGCCAGCAGCTACAGCGGGGGGGCCGGGAGCACAGATACGCAGTATTTT
>TRBV7-2|TRBJ1-3|.|.
CASTLGSAGNTIYF
TGTGCCAGCACCCTCGGGTCGGCTGGAAACACCATATATTTT
>TRBV7-2|TRBJ1-2|.|once
CASSLDTVNYGYTF
TGTGCCAGCAGCTTAGATACAGTTAACTATGGCTACACCTTC
>TRBV12-3/TRBV12-4|TRBJ2-1|.|.
CATRGELYNEQFF
TGTGCCACCAGAGGGGAACTTTACAATGAGCAGTTCTTC
>TRBV18|TRBJ1-5|.|once
CASSPLAETQPQHF
TGTGCCAGCTCACCATTAGCAGAGACTCAGCCCCAGCATTTT
>TRBV7-3|TRBJ2-5|TRBD2|.
CASSFAGLAEETQYF
TGTGCCAGCAGCTTCGCCGGACTAGCGGAAGAGACCCAGTACTTC
>TRBV5-1|TRBJ2-2|TRBD2|.
CASSSVLAGNTGELFF
TGCGCCAGCAGCTCAGTCCTAGCGGGGAACACCGGGGAGCTGTTTTTT
>TRBV18|TRBJ2-7|TRBD1|.
CASSQPGRGLYEQYF
TGTGCCAGCTCACAACCGGGCAGGGGGCTCTACGAGCAGTACTTC
>TRBV2|TRBJ1-5|TRBD1|.
CASHSGTGGRGSNQPQHF
TGTGCCAGCCACTCCGGGACAGGGGGCCGGGGTAGCAATCAGCCCCAGCATTTT
>TRBV3-1/TRBV3-2|TRBJ2-3|.|.
CASSQDPRNRVSYPDTQYF
TGTGCCAGCAGCCAAGACCCTAGAAACAGGGTTAGTTATCCAGATACGCAGTATTTT
>TRBV6-5|TRBJ1-6|.|.
CASKEGDSPLHF
TGTGCCAGCAAGGAAGGGGATTCACCCCTCCACTTT
>TRBV19|TRBJ1-2|.|.
CASSVGDYGYTF
TGTGCCAGTAGTGTGGGAGACTATGGCTACACCTTC
>TRBV3-1/TRBV3-2|TRBJ2-2|.|few
CASSHQPRGNTGELFF
TGTGCCAGCAGCCACCAGCCGAGGGGGAACACCGGGGAGCTGTTTTTT